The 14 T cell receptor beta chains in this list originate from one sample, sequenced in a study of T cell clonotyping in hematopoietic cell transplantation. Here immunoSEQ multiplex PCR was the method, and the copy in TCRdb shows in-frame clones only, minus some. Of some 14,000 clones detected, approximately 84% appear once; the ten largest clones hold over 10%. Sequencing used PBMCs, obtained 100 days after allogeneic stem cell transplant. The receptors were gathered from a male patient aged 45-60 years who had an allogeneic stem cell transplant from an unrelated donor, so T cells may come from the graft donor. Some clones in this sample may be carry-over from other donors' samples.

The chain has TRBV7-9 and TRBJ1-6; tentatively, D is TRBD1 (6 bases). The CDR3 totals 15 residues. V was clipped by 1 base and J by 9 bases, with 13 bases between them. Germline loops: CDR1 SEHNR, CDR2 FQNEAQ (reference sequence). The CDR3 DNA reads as TGTGCCAGCAGCTTAGGAGGGCACAGGGCTTCACCCCTCCACTTT. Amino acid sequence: CASSLGGHRASPLHF. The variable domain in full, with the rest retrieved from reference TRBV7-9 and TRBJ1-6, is DTGVSQNPRHKITKRGQNVTFRCDPISEHNRLYWYRQTLGQGPEFLTYFQNEAQLEKSRLLSDRFSAERPKGSFSTLEIQRTEQGDSAMYLCASSLGGHRASPLHFGNGTRLTVT.

The CDR3 region is CASSITSGVNTGELFF. The CDR3 nucleotides read TGTGCCAGCAGCATTACTAGCGGGGTGAACACCGGGGAGCTGTTTTTT. The gene calls are TRBV11-3 and TRBJ2-2; 10 positions match TRBD2. V lost 5 bases and J lost 1; bases outside the gene matches: 4. The CDR3 has 16 amino acids. Germline V gene data show CDR1 as SGHNT and CDR2 as YENEEA. The full variable domain, in which reference TRBV11-3 and TRBJ2-2 provide the parts outside the CDR3, is EAGVVQSPRYKIIEKKQPVAFWCNPISGHNTLYWYLQNLGQGPELLIRYENEEAVDDSQLPKDRFSAERLKGVDSTLKIQPAELGDSAVYLCASSITSGVNTGELFFGEGSRLTVL.

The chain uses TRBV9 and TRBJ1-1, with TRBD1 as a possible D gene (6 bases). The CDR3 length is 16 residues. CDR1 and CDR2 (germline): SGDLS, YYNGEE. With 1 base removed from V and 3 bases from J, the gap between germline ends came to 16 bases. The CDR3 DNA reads TGTGCCAGCAGCGTAATTTTGGGGGGCACCGACACTGAAGCTTTCTTT. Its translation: CASSVILGGTDTEAFF.

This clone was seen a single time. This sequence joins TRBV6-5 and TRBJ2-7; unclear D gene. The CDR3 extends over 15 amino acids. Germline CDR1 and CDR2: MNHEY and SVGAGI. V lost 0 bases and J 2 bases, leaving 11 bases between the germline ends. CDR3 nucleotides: TGTGCCAGCAGTTACTCGAATCGGAGAACCTACGAGCAGTACTTC. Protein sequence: CASSYSNRRTYEQYF.

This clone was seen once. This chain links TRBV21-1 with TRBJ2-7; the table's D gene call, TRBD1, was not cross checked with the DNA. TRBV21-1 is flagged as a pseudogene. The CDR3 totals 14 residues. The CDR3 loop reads CASSGTGLSYEQYF. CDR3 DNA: TGTGCCAGCAGCGGGACAGGGCTTTCCTACGAGCAGTACTTC.

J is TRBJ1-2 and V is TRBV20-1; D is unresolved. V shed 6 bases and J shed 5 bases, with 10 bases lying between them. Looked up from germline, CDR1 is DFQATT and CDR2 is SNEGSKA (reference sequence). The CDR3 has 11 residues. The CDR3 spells CSAGALYGYTF. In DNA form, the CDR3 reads TGCAGTGCCGGTGCCCTGTATGGCTACACCTTC.

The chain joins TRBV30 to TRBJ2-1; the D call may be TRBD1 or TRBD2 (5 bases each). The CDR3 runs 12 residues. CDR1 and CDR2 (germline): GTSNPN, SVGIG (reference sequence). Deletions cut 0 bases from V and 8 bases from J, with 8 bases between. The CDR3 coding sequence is TGTGCCTGGAGTGTTCTGGGGGATGAGCAGTTCTTC. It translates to CAWSVLGDEQFF.

The CDR3 nucleotides are TGTGCCAGCAGTTACGAGCCATCCTGGTACGAGCAGTACTTC. Protein: CASSYEPSWYEQYF. The V and J genes are TRBV6-5 and TRBJ2-7; D remains unclear. The V end lost 2 bases, the J end lost 4 bases, and 12 bases lay between the germline ends. The CDR3 consists of 14 residues. Per the germline V gene, CDR1 is MNHEY and CDR2 is SVGAGI.

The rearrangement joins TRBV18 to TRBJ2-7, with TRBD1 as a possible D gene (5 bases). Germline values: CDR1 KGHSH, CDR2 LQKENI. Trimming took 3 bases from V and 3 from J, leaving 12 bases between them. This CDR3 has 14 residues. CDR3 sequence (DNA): TGTGCCAGCTCACCCCGCGACAGTATCTACGAGCAGTACTTC. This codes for CASSPRDSIYEQYF.

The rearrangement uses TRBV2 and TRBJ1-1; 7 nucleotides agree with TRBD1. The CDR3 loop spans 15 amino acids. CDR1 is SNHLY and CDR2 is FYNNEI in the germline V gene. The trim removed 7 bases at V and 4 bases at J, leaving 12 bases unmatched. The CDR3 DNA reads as TGTGCCAGCAACAAGGAGCAGGGGGGAGGCACTGAAGCTTTCTTT. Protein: CASNKEQGGGTEAFF.

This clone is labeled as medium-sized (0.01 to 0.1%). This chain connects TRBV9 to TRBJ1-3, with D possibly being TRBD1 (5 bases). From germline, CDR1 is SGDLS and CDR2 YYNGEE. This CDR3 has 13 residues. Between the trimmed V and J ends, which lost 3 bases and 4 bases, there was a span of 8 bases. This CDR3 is CASSGRQGNTIYF. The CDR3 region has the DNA TGTGCCAGCAGCGGACGACAGGGAAACACCATATATTTT.

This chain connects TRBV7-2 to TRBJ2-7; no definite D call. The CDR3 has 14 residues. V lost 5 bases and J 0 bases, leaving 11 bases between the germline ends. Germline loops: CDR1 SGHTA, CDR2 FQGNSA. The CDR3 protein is CASSLGRASYEQYF. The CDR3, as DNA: TGTGCCAGCAGCCTTGGACGGGCCTCCTACGAGCAGTACTTC.

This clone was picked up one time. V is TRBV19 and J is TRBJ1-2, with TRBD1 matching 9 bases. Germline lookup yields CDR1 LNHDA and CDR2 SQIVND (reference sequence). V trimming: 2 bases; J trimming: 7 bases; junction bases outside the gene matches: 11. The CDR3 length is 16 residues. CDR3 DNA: TGTGCCAGTAGTATAACCGGGACAGGGCCGATGGGTGGCTACACCTTC. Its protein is CASSITGTGPMGGYTF.

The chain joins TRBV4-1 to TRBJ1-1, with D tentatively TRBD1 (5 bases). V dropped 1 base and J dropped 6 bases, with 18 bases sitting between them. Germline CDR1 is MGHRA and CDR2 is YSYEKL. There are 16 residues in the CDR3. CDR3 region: CASSQAPRDYGAEAFF. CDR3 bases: TGCGCCAGCAGCCAAGCCCCCCGGGACTACGGGGCTGAAGCTTTCTTT.